These 31 T cell receptor beta chains originate from one sample sequenced in a study of cytomegalovirus exposure and HLA in healthy donors. Using immunoSEQ multiplex PCR, the repertoire was profiled, and TCRdb retains in-frame clones only, with some absent. This sample carries 75,000 to 90,000 clones, almost 97% of them seen once, and the ten largest clones take about 1.6%. Sequenced material: PBMCs. These receptors originate from a man aged 18 to 30 in good health and CMV-seropositive.

The chain has TRBV9 and TRBJ2-7; 9 positions agree with TRBD2. The J segment lost 0 bases and the V segment lost 3 bases, leaving 4 bases of the junction unmatched. This CDR3 is built from 15 residues. CDR1 and CDR2 from the germline V gene are SGDLS and YYNGEE. The CDR3 region is CASSGLSGSSYEQYF. In DNA form, the CDR3 reads TGTGCCAGCAGCGGCCTTAGCGGGAGCTCCTACGAGCAGTACTTC.

The chain combines TRBV9 with TRBJ2-2, with TRBD1 identical over 8 bases. The J segment lost 6 bases and the V segment lost 3 bases, leaving 7 bases of the junction unmatched. The germline V gene has CDR1 SGDLS and CDR2 YYNGEE. CDR3 length: 15 amino acids. This chain's CDR3 is CASSALRGLAGELFF. CDR3 DNA: TGTGCCAGCAGCGCTCTCAGGGGGCTGGCCGGGGAGCTGTTTTTT.

The chain links TRBV6-5 to TRBJ2-6; D unresolved. This CDR3 is 16 amino acids long. CDR1 and CDR2 from the germline V gene are MNHEY and SVGAGI. V was clipped by 4 bases and J by 0 bases, with 10 bases between them. The CDR3 protein is CASSLSRGSGANVLTF. In DNA, the CDR3 is TGTGCCAGCAGTTTGAGTCGTGGCTCTGGGGCCAACGTCCTGACTTTC.

This clone has just one count. The chain carries TRBV5-1 and TRBJ2-7; TRBD2 agrees at 9 bases. Germline V gene data show CDR1 as SGHRS and CDR2 as YFSETQ. The CDR3 covers 15 residues. The V segment lost 4 bases and the J segment 3 bases; nucleotides outside the gene matches: 8. The CDR3 here is CASSGRLAGVYEQYF. DNA of the CDR3: TGCGCCAGCAGCGGTCGATTAGCGGGAGTCTACGAGCAGTACTTC.

V and J are TRBV9 and TRBJ2-7, with TRBD2 matching over 14 bases. With V trimmed by 3 bases and J by 3 bases, 5 bases remained unmatched. The CDR3 loop spans 16 amino acids. The germline V gene encodes CDR1 SGDLS and CDR2 YYNGEE. This CDR3 is CASSGLAGGPVYEQYF. CDR3 nucleotide sequence: TGTGCCAGCAGCGGACTAGCGGGAGGGCCGGTCTACGAGCAGTACTTC.

The V gene is TRBV19, the J gene TRBJ1-5; tentative D call: TRBD1 (5 bases). CDR1 LNHDA and CDR2 SQIVND come from the germline V gene (reference sequence). V shed 7 bases and J shed 2 bases, with 15 bases lying between them. The CDR3 sequence is 15 residues long. DNA for the CDR3: TGTGCCAGTAAATGGGGCAGGGTGGGCAATCAGCCCCAGCATTTT. Translated, it gives CASKWGRVGNQPQHF.

The chain recombines TRBV19 with TRBJ2-1; 10 nucleotides align to TRBD2. Germline CDR1 reads LNHDA; CDR2 reads SQIVND (reference sequence). The ends lost 2 bases at V and 8 bases at J; junction bases unmatched: 9. CDR3 length equals 16 residues. CDR3 region: CASSILASGSGDEQFF. The DNA of the CDR3 is TGTGCCAGTAGTATACTGGCTAGCGGGAGTGGGGATGAGCAGTTCTTC.

The rearrangement joins TRBV5-5 to TRBJ1-5, with TRBD1 identical over 9 bases. Trimming cost V 3 bases and J 6 bases; bases outside gene matches: 4. Germline-derived CDR1 and CDR2 are SGHKS and YYEKEE (reference sequence). CDR3 length equals 14 residues. The CDR3 DNA reads TGTGCCAGCAGCTCACAGGGGGCTGGTCAGCCCCAGCATTTT. This translates into CASSSQGAGQPQHF. The whole variable domain, remainder taken from reference TRBV5-5 and TRBJ1-5, is DAGVTQSPTHLIKTRGQQVTLRCSPISGHKSVSWYQQVLGQGPQFIFQYYEKEERGRGNFPDRFSARQFPNYSSELNVNALLLGDSALYLCASSSQGAGQPQHFGDGTRLSIL.

The chain combines TRBV10-1 with TRBJ1-1; TRBD1 matches 7 bases. The CDR3 totals 15 residues. The V gene end was trimmed by 2 bases and the J gene end by 3 bases; junction bases not matched to a gene: 6. Germline V gene data show CDR1 as WNHNN and CDR2 as SYGVQD (reference sequence). CDR3 residues: CASSEETGPDTEAFF. The CDR3 nucleotides are TGCGCCAGCAGTGAGGAGACAGGGCCCGACACTGAAGCTTTCTTT.

CDR3 in amino acids: CASKGTPSSYEQYF. CDR3 sequence (DNA): TGTGCCAGCAAAGGGACTCCCAGCTCCTACGAGCAGTACTTC. This rearrangement joins TRBV27 to TRBJ2-7, with a possible D match to TRBD2 (6 bases). Per germline, CDR1 MNHEY and CDR2 SMNVEV (reference sequence). This CDR3 is 14 amino acids long. Trimming cost V 7 bases and J 0 bases, with 13 bases left between them.

The chain is built from TRBV7-8 and TRBJ2-1; 10 bases align to TRBD2. CDR1 and CDR2 from the germline V gene are SGHVS and FQNEAQ. The V and J ends lost 1 base and 5 bases, in that order; junction bases with no gene match: 8. The CDR3 is 17 residues long. The CDR3 DNA is TGTGCCAGCAGCTTAGTGGGGTCCAGCGGGAGGGACAATGAGCAGTTCTTC. Translation gives CASSLVGSSGRDNEQFF.

The rearrangement uses TRBV2 and TRBJ2-5; possibly TRBD2 for D (5 bases). Deletions cut 2 bases from V and 4 bases from J, with 11 bases between. CDR3 length: 14 amino acids. Germline assignment: CDR1 SNHLY and CDR2 FYNNEI. The chain's CDR3 is CASSERTPPETQYF. CDR3 sequence (DNA): TGTGCCAGCAGTGAAAGGACTCCTCCAGAGACCCAGTACTTC.

This sequence joins TRBV5-4 and TRBJ1-2; 7 nucleotides line up with TRBD1. CDR3 length: 15 residues. Germline V gives CDR1 SGHNT, CDR2 YYREEE (reference sequence). Trimming took 2 bases from V and 1 from J; bases not matched to a gene: 5. CDR3 region: CASSLRQGGNYGYTF. CDR3 nucleotide sequence: TGTGCCAGCAGCTTAAGACAGGGTGGTAACTATGGCTACACCTTC.

CDR3 region: CASSLSGGTEAFF. CDR3 sequence (DNA): TGCGCCAGCAGCTTGTCCGGGGGCACTGAAGCTTTCTTT. The chain combines TRBV5-1 with TRBJ1-1, with D possibly matching TRBD1 (5 bases). Germline V gene data show CDR1 as SGHRS and CDR2 as YFSETQ. The V end was cut by 1 base, the J end by 4 bases, with 8 bases between. The CDR3 consists of 13 residues.

The chain has TRBV4-2 and TRBJ1-2; no clear D gene. This CDR3 is built from 16 residues. The germline CDR1 and CDR2 sequences are LGHNA and YNFKEQ. Between the trimmed V and J ends, which lost 0 bases and 4 bases, there was a span of 15 bases. The DNA of the CDR3 is TGTGCCAGCAGCCAAGATTTAAGAGGGTCTGGCTATGGCTACACCTTC. This encodes CASSQDLRGSGYGYTF.

The chain uses TRBV11-2 and TRBJ1-2; D may be TRBD1 (5 bases). Between the trimmed V and J ends, which lost 0 bases and 7 bases, there was a span of 15 bases. Per the germline V gene, CDR1 is SGHAT and CDR2 is FQNNGV. This CDR3 spans 15 amino acids. The CDR3 DNA is TGTGCCAGCAGCTTAGAGTTCTGGACAATCGGTGGCTACACCTTC. Translated, it gives CASSLEFWTIGGYTF.

J is TRBJ2-1 and V is TRBV9; no firm D call. The CDR3 is 12 amino acids. V lost 2 bases and J 3 bases, leaving 3 bases between the germline ends. The germline V gene has CDR1 SGDLS and CDR2 YYNGEE. The CDR3 DNA is TGTGCCAGCAGCGTTTACTACAATGAGCAGTTCTTC. Translation gives CASSVYYNEQFF.

V usage is TRBV10-3 and J usage is TRBJ1-1; D is possibly TRBD1 (5 bases). In germline, CDR1 is ENHRY, CDR2 SYGVKD. This CDR3 contains 12 residues. Trimming left V 6 bases short and J 8 bases short, with 13 bases between. In DNA, the CDR3 is TGTGCCATCAGCGTTACAGGAACCGAAGCTTTCTTT. Translating it yields CAISVTGTEAFF.

The chain uses TRBV11-2 and TRBJ2-7; tentatively, D is TRBD1 (6 bases). Germline loops: CDR1 SGHAT, CDR2 FQNNGV. Trimming took 4 bases from V and 0 from J, leaving 19 bases between them. The CDR3 extends over 17 amino acids. The CDR3 sequence: CASSSGRTETHSYEQYF. The CDR3 bases are TGTGCCAGCAGCTCCGGACGGACAGAGACCCACTCCTACGAGCAGTACTTC.

The chain recombines TRBV5-1 with TRBJ2-1, with D hard to call. Trimming shortened V by 0 bases and J by 7 bases, and 8 bases separated the two germline ends. Germline assignment: CDR1 SGHRS and CDR2 YFSETQ. The CDR3 sequence is 13 residues long. For the CDR3, the DNA is TGCGCCAGCAGCTTGGGACTCGGGAATGAGCAGTTCTTC. Its protein is CASSLGLGNEQFF.

The J gene is TRBJ2-7, the V gene TRBV19, with TRBD1 as a possible D gene (7 bases). This CDR3 is 11 amino acids long. Germline CDR1 and CDR2: LNHDA and SQIVND (reference sequence). The V end was cut by 7 bases, the J end by 6 bases, with 10 bases between. CDR3 sequence (DNA): TGTGCCAGTATTCAGGGGGGCGAGCAGTACTTC. This translates into CASIQGGEQYF.

The chain joins TRBV5-6 to TRBJ1-2, with D unresolved. The CDR3 is 18 residues long. Trimming left V 5 bases short and J 3 bases short, with 26 bases between. The germline gives CDR1 SGHDT, CDR2 YYEEEE. The CDR3 nucleotides are TGTGCCAGCAGTTCCTATTGGGCCGACACCCAGAAATACTATGGCTACACCTTC. Its translation: CASSSYWADTQKYYGYTF. Full variable domain (missing parts from reference TRBV5-6 and TRBJ1-2): DAGVTQSPTHLIKTRGQQVTLRCSPKSGHDTVSWYQQALGQGPQFIFQYYEEEERQRGNFPDRFSGHQFPNYSSELNVNALLLGDSALYLCASSSYWADTQKYYGYTFGSGTRLTVV.

This clone showed up just a few times. V gene TRBV5-1 combines with J gene TRBJ2-5; 7 positions match TRBD1. The CDR3 extends over 15 amino acids. Germline V gives CDR1 SGHRS, CDR2 YFSETQ. J lost 1 base, V lost 4 bases, and 7 bases had no gene match. CDR3 sequence: CASSQDGTVQETQYF. The CDR3 coding sequence is TGCGCCAGCAGCCAGGACGGGACAGTCCAAGAGACCCAGTACTTC. The variable domain in full, completed from reference TRBV5-1 and TRBJ2-5, reads KAGVTQTPRYLIKTRGQQVTLSCSPISGHRSVSWYQQTPGQGLQFLFEYFSETQRNKGNFPGRFSGRQFSNSRSEMNVSTLELGDSALYLCASSQDGTVQETQYFGPGTRLLVL.

The chain joins TRBV20-1 to TRBJ2-7, with D perhaps matching TRBD2 (5 bases). V lost 6 bases and J 5 bases, leaving 11 bases between the germline ends. This CDR3 has 11 amino acids. Germline CDR1 DFQATT, CDR2 SNEGSKA (reference sequence). In DNA, the CDR3 is TGCAGTGCCGCAAGTAGCGACGAGCAGTACTTC. Translation: CSAASSDEQYF.

This chain connects TRBV27 to TRBJ2-7, with TRBD1 matching over 7 bases. There are 15 residues in the CDR3. Germline values: CDR1 MNHEY, CDR2 SMNVEV (reference sequence). J gave up 2 bases and V 6 bases, and 10 bases lay outside the gene matches. The CDR3: CASSPDRPSTYEQYF. DNA for the CDR3: TGTGCCAGCAGCCCGGACAGGCCCAGCACCTACGAGCAGTACTTC.

V gene TRBV5-1 combines with J gene TRBJ2-1; 13 bases align to TRBD2. V gave up 4 bases and J gave up 8 bases; unmatched junction bases: 9. Germline CDR1 is SGHRS and CDR2 is YFSETQ. The CDR3 runs 16 residues. The CDR3 spells CASSLKWTSGSYEQFF. The DNA of the CDR3 is TGCGCCAGCAGCCTGAAATGGACTAGCGGGAGCTATGAGCAGTTCTTC.

The chain is built from TRBV4-1 and TRBJ1-1; no firm D call. The CDR3 contains 15 residues. Germline CDR1 reads MGHRA; CDR2 reads YSYEKL. V lost 1 base to trimming and J lost 1 base, with 10 bases between them. This chain's CDR3 is CASSQGGRWNTEAFF. The CDR3 coding sequence is TGCGCCAGCAGCCAAGGAGGGCGGTGGAACACTGAAGCTTTCTTT.

This clone was counted a single time. The CDR3 spells CASSLVGGGLGGEQYF. In DNA form, the CDR3 reads TGTGCCAGCAGCCTAGTCGGGGGGGGGTTGGGTGGCGAGCAGTACTTC. This chain uses TRBV5-4 with TRBJ2-7; 8 positions match TRBD2. CDR3 length: 16 residues. V gave up 4 bases and J gave up 6 bases; unmatched junction bases: 15. Looked up from germline, CDR1 is SGHNT and CDR2 is YYREEE (reference sequence).

The chain combines TRBV30 with TRBJ1-2; 10 nucleotides line up with TRBD1. This CDR3 is 16 amino acids long. V gave up 1 base and J gave up 3 bases; unmatched junction bases: 8. Per the germline V gene, CDR1 is GTSNPN and CDR2 is SVGIG (reference sequence). CDR3 region: CAWSGPGQGDHYGYTF. The CDR3 DNA is TGTGCCTGGAGTGGTCCTGGACAGGGGGATCACTATGGCTACACCTTC. Complete variable domain (other parts from reference TRBV30 and TRBJ1-2): SQTIHQWPATLVQPVGSPLSLECTVEGTSNPNLYWYRQAAGRGLQLLFYSVGIGQISSEVPQNLSASRPQDRQFILSSKKLLLSDSGFYLCAWSGPGQGDHYGYTFGSGTRLTVV.

V usage is TRBV5-1 and J usage is TRBJ1-2; 9 positions agree with TRBD1. This CDR3 region has 16 residues. Germline-derived CDR1 and CDR2 are SGHRS and YFSETQ. The V and J ends lost 4 bases and 3 bases, in that order; junction bases with no gene match: 10. The CDR3 DNA follows: TGCGCCAGCAGCCCACGTGACAGGGGGTTTCACTATGGCTACACCTTC. This translates into CASSPRDRGFHYGYTF. The full variable domain, rest sourced from reference TRBV5-1 and TRBJ1-2, is KAGVTQTPRYLIKTRGQQVTLSCSPISGHRSVSWYQQTPGQGLQFLFEYFSETQRNKGNFPGRFSGRQFSNSRSEMNVSTLELGDSALYLCASSPRDRGFHYGYTFGSGTRLTVV.

This chain connects TRBV4-2 to TRBJ1-2; the D is unclear. The germline V and J ends were trimmed by 0 bases and 0 bases, with 14 bases remaining between them. Looked up from germline, CDR1 is LGHNA and CDR2 is YNFKEQ. The CDR3 runs to 17 residues. In DNA form, the CDR3 reads TGTGCCAGCAGCCAAGATCTTTCCTACTTTGCTAACTATGGCTACACCTTC. Its protein is CASSQDLSYFANYGYTF.